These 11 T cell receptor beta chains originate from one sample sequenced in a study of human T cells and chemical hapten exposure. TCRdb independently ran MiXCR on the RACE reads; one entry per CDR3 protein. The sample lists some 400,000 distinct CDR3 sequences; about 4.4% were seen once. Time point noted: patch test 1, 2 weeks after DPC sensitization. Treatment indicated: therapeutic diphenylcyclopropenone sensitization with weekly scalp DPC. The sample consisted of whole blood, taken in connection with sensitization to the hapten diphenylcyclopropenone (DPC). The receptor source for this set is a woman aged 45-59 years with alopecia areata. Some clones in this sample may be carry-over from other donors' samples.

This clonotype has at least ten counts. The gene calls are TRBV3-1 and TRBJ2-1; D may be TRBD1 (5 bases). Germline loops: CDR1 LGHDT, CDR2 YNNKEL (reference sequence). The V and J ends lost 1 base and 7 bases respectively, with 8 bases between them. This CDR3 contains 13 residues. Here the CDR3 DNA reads TGTGCCAGCAGCCAAGCGCAGGGAAATGAGCAGTTCTTC. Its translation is CASSQAQGNEQFF.

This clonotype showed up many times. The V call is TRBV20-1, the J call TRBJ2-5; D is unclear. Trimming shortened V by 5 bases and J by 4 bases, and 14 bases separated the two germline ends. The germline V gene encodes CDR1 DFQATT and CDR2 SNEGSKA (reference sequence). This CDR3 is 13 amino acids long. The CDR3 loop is CSAALTVGETQYF. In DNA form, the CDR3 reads TGCAGTGCTGCCCTGACGGTTGGAGAGACCCAGTACTTC.

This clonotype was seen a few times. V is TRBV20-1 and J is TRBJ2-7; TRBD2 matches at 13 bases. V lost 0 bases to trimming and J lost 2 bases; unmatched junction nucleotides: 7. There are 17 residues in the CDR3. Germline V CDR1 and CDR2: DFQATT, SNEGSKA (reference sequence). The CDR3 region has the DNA TGCAGTGCTAGAGATGCCTCCGGGACTAGCGGGACCTACGAGCAGTACTTC. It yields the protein CSARDASGTSGTYEQYF.

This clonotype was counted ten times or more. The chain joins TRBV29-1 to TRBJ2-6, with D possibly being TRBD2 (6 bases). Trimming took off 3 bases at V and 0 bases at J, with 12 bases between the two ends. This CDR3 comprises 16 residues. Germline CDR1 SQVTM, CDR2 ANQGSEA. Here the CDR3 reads CSVEVAESSGANVLTF. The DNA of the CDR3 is TGCAGCGTTGAGGTAGCGGAAAGCTCTGGGGCCAACGTCCTGACTTTC.

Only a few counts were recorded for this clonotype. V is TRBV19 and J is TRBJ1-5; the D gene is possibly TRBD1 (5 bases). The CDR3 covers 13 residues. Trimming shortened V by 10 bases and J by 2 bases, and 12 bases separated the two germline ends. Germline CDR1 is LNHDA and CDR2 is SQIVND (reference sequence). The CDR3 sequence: CAISQQGNQPQHF. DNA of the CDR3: TGTGCCATCTCCCAACAGGGCAATCAGCCCCAGCATTTT. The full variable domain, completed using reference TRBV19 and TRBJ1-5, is DGGITQSPKYLFRKEGQNVTLSCEQNLNHDAMYWYRQDPGQGLRLIYYSQIVNDFQKGDIAEGYSVSREKKESFPLTVTSAQKNPTAFYLCAISQQGNQPQHFGDGTRLSIL.

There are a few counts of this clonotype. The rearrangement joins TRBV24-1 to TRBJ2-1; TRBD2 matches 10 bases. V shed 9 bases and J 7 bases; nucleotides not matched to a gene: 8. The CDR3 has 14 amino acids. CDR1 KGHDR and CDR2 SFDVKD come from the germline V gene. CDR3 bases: TGTGCCACCCGAGGCCTAGCGGGGGAAAATGAGCAGTTCTTC. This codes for CATRGLAGENEQFF.

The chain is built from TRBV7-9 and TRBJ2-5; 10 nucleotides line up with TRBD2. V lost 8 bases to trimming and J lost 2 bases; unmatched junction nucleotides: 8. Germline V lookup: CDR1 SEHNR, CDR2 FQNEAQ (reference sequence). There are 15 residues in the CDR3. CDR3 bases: TGTGCCAGCGGGTTAGCGGGGGGCCGGCAAGAGACCCAGTACTTC. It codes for CASGLAGGRQETQYF.

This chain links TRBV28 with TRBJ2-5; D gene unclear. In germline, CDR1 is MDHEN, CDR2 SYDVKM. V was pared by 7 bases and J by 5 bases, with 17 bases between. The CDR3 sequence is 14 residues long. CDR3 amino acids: CASTSTWGIETQYF. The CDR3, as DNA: TGTGCCAGCACTTCTACATGGGGAATCGAGACCCAGTACTTC. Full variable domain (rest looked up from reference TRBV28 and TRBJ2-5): DVKVTQSSRYLVKRTGEKVFLECVQDMDHENMFWYRQDPGLGLRLIYFSYDVKMKEKGDIPEGYSVSREKKERFSLILESASTNQTSMYLCASTSTWGIETQYFGPGTRLLVL.

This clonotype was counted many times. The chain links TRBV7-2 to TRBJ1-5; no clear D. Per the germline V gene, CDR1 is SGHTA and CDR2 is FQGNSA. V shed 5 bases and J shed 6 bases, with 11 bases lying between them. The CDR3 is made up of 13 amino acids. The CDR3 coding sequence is TGTGCCAGCAGCCCCTCCTGGGGTCAGCCCCAGCATTTT. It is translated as CASSPSWGQPQHF.

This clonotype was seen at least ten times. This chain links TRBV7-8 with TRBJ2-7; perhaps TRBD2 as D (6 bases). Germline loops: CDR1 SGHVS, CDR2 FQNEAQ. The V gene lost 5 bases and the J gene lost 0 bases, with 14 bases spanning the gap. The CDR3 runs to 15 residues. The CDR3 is CASSPRLGHSYEQYF. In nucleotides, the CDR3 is TGTGCCAGCAGCCCGAGACTAGGACACTCCTACGAGCAGTACTTC.

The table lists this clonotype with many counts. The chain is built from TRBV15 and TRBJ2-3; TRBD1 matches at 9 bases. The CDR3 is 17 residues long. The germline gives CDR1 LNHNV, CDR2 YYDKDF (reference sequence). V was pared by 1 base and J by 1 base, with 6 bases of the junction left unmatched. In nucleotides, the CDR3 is TGTGCCACCAGCAGAGGTGCGTGGACAGGGGGCACAGATACGCAGTATTTT. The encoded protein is CATSRGAWTGGTDTQYF.